Below, 4 T cell receptor beta chains from the same sample are listed, as sequenced in a study of post-analysis software for immune sequencing data. Unique molecular identifiers tagged the TCR beta cDNA libraries. TCRdb used MiXCR to reprocess the PCR reads, holding one entry per CDR3 protein. The top ten hold 4.5% to 7.5% of the sample, which has a few hundred thousand distinct CDR3 sequences, less than 40% seen once. The antigens for these receptors are not known. Study-wide findings and caveats: Higher frequency in patients than in controls was seen for about five TRBV segments, with TRBV5-6, TRBV5-1 and TRBV20-1 among them.

Material: blood. The receptors were sampled from a girl between 2 and 17 years old with multiple sclerosis.

This clonotype was found a few times. The rearrangement joins TRBV7-3 to TRBJ1-1; D is unclear. Germline assignment: CDR1 SGHTA and CDR2 FQGTGA. Between the trimmed V and J ends, which lost 5 bases and 0 bases, there was a span of 7 bases. CDR3 length: 13 residues. In DNA, the CDR3 is TGTGCCAGCAGCGCGGATGTGAACACTGAAGCTTTCTTT. This encodes CASSADVNTEAFF.

The chain recombines TRBV9 with TRBJ2-1; the match to TRBD2 covers 10 bases. The CDR3 runs to 16 residues. Trimming at V came to 3 bases and at J to 5 bases, leaving 8 bases not matched to a gene. CDR1 is SGDLS and CDR2 is YYNGEE in the germline V gene. The CDR3 DNA is TGTGCCAGCAGCGGAGCCCCTAGCGGGGGCAACAATGAGCAGTTCTTC. It is translated as CASSGAPSGGNNEQFF.

The chain carries TRBV20-1 and TRBJ2-4; 11 bases line up with TRBD2. Near its end, the DNA agrees better with TRBJ2-7, so the J call may be wrong. CDR1 and CDR2 from the germline V gene are DFQATT and SNEGSKA (reference sequence). The length of the CDR3 is 15 residues. CDR3 in amino acids: CSASTGTSGFYEQYF. DNA for the CDR3: TGCAGTGCGTCTACCGGGACTAGCGGCTTCTACGAGCAGTACTTC.

In its sample, this clonotype was seen a few times. The V and J genes are TRBV14 and TRBJ2-5; no clear D gene. Between the trimmed V and J ends, which lost 0 bases and 1 base, there was a span of 9 bases. Germline CDR1 and CDR2: SGHDN and FVKESK. The CDR3 extends over 15 amino acids. The DNA for the CDR3 is TGTGCCAGCAGCCAAGAAGGGCGACTCCAAGAGACCCAGTACTTC. The encoded protein is CASSQEGRLQETQYF.